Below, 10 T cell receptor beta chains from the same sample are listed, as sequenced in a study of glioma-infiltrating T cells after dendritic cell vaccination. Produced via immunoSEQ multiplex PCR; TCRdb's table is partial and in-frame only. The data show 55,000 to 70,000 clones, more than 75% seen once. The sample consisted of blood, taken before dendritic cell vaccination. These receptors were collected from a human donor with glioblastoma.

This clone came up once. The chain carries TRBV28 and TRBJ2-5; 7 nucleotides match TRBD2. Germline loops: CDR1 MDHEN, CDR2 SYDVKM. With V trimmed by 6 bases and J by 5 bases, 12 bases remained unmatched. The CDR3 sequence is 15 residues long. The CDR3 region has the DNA TGTGCCAGCAGATTTAGCGGGTCCCCGGGGGAGACCCAGTACTTC. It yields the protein CASRFSGSPGETQYF.

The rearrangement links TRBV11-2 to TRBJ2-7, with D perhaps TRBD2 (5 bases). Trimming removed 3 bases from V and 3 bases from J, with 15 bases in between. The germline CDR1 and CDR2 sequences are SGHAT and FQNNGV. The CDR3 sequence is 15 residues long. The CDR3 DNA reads TGTGCCAGCAGCTTCCAGCGGAGCATGAACTACGAGCAGTACTTC. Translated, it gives CASSFQRSMNYEQYF.

The CDR3 bases are TGTGCCAGCAGTTTTCTCGGGGAGGGAGAGACCCAGTACTTC. Translating gives CASSFLGEGETQYF. The rearrangement links TRBV28 to TRBJ2-5, with 7 bases matching TRBD2. Germline V gives CDR1 MDHEN, CDR2 SYDVKM. V trimming: 3 bases; J trimming: 4 bases; junction bases outside the gene matches: 5. There are 14 residues in the CDR3.

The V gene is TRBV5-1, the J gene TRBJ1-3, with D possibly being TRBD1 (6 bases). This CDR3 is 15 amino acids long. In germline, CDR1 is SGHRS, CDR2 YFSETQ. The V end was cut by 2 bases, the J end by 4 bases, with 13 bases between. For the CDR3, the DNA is TGCGCCAGCAGCTTTGGGACACTTCGAGGAAACACCATATATTTT. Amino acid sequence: CASSFGTLRGNTIYF.

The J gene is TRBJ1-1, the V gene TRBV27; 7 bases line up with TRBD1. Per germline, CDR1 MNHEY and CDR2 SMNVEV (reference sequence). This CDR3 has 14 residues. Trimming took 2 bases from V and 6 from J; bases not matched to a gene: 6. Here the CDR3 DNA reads TGTGCCAGCAGTTTACAGGGGGAAGTCGCTGAAGCTTTCTTT. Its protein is CASSLQGEVAEAFF.

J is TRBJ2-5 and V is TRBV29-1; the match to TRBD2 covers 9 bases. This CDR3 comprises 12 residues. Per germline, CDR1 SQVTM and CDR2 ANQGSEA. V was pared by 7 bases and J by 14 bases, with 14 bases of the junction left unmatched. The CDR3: CSAGLAGSVPYF. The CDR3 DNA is TGCAGCGCGGGTCTAGCGGGGAGCGTCCCATACTTC. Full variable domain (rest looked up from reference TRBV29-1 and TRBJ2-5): SAVISQKPSRDICQRGTSLTIQCQVDSQVTMMFWYRQQPGQSLTLIATANQGSEATYESGFVIDKFPISRPNLTFSTLTVSNMSPEDSSIYLCSAGLAGSVPYFGPGTRLLVL.

CDR3 amino acids: CASRPRQGKDEQYF. CDR3 sequence (DNA): TGTGCCAGCAGACCGCGACAGGGAAAAGACGAGCAGTACTTC. The chain employs TRBV6-1 and TRBJ2-7, with TRBD1 matching 7 bases. The CDR3 is made up of 14 amino acids. V dropped 6 bases and J dropped 5; count of bases not matched to a gene: 10. Germline V gene data show CDR1 as MNHNS and CDR2 as SASEGT.

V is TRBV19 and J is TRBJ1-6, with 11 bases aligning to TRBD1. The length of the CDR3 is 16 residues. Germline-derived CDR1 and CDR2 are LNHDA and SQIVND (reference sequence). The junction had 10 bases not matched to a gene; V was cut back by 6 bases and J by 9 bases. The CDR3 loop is CASRPPDRGRGSPLHF. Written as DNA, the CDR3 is TGTGCCAGTAGACCTCCGGACAGGGGGCGCGGTTCACCCCTCCACTTT.

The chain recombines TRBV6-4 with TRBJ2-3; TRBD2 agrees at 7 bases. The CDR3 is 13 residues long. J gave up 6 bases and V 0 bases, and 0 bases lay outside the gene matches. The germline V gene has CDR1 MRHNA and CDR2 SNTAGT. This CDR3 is CASSDSRGDTQYF. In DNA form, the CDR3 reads TGTGCCAGCAGTGACTCGCGGGGGGATACGCAGTATTTT.

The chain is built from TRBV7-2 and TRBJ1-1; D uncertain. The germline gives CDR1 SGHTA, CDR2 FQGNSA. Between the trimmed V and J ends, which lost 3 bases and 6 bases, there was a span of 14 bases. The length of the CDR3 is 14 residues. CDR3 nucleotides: TGTGCCAGCAGCTTTTTTTCAGACTCCTCTGAAGCTTTCTTT. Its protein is CASSFFSDSSEAFF.